What follows are 6 T cell receptor beta chains derived from one specimen sequenced in a study of chemoradiotherapy in HPV16-positive cancers. The repertoire was sequenced with immunoSEQ multiplex PCR; TCRdb's copy has only in-frame clones and lacks some. The sample has tens of thousands of clones, around 80% seen once. Specimen: blood, collected from a patient who underwent chemoradiotherapy. These receptors all come from a human donor with HPV-associated anogenital cancer.

J is TRBJ1-1 and V is TRBV5-4, with D maybe TRBD1 (6 bases). Between the trimmed V and J ends, which lost 2 bases and 5 bases, there was a span of 13 bases. The CDR3 totals 14 residues. Germline values: CDR1 SGHNT, CDR2 YYREEE (reference sequence). The CDR3 coding sequence is TGTGCCAGCAGCTTTCGGGGGGCGGAAACTGAAGCTTTCTTT. This translates into CASSFRGAETEAFF.

V usage is TRBV5-1 and J usage is TRBJ2-1; 8 nucleotides match TRBD2. V was clipped by 0 bases and J by 10 bases; unmatched bases: 9. This CDR3 has 15 residues. Germline V gives CDR1 SGHRS, CDR2 YFSETQ. The DNA for the CDR3 is TGCGCCAGCAGCTTGGCCTTAGCGGGGCCGCACGAGCAGTTCTTC. Amino acid sequence: CASSLALAGPHEQFF.

The chain employs TRBV6-5 and TRBJ1-6, with D perhaps matching TRBD1 (6 bases). The germline V gene has CDR1 MNHEY and CDR2 SVGAGI. This CDR3 comprises 14 residues. Trimming cost V 6 bases and J 5 bases, with 11 bases left between them. CDR3 nucleotides: TGTGCCAGCAGCCCCGGACAGCATAATTCACCCCTCCACTTT. Its translation is CASSPGQHNSPLHF.

The rearrangement links TRBV12-2 to TRBJ1-2; TRBD1 reflects the table's D call only, with no check against the DNA. TRBV12-2 is classified as a pseudogene. The CDR3 spans 16 residues. This CDR3 reads CASRLVQTGGPDGYTF. For the CDR3, the DNA is TGTGCAAGTCGCTTAGTGCAAACAGGGGGCCCTGATGGCTACACCTTC.

The chain joins TRBV23-1 to TRBJ1-1; tentative D call: TRBD1 (5 bases). TRBV23-1 falls under the ORF class, with uncertain function. This CDR3 comprises 13 residues. V lost 0 bases and J 5 bases, leaving 7 bases between the germline ends. CDR3 sequence: CASSQSRGTEAFF. For the CDR3, the DNA is TGCGCCAGCAGTCAATCCCGGGGGACTGAAGCTTTCTTT.

This clone is a singleton in its sample. The rearrangement joins TRBV7-9 to TRBJ2-3; D tentatively fits TRBD1 or TRBD2 (5 bases each). CDR3 length equals 15 residues. V lost 5 bases, J lost 1 base, and 13 bases lay in between. Germline-derived CDR1 and CDR2 are SEHNR and FQNEAQ (reference sequence). CDR3 protein: CASSVRDGGTDTQYF. CDR3 DNA: TGTGCCAGCAGCGTCCGGGACGGTGGCACAGATACGCAGTATTTT.